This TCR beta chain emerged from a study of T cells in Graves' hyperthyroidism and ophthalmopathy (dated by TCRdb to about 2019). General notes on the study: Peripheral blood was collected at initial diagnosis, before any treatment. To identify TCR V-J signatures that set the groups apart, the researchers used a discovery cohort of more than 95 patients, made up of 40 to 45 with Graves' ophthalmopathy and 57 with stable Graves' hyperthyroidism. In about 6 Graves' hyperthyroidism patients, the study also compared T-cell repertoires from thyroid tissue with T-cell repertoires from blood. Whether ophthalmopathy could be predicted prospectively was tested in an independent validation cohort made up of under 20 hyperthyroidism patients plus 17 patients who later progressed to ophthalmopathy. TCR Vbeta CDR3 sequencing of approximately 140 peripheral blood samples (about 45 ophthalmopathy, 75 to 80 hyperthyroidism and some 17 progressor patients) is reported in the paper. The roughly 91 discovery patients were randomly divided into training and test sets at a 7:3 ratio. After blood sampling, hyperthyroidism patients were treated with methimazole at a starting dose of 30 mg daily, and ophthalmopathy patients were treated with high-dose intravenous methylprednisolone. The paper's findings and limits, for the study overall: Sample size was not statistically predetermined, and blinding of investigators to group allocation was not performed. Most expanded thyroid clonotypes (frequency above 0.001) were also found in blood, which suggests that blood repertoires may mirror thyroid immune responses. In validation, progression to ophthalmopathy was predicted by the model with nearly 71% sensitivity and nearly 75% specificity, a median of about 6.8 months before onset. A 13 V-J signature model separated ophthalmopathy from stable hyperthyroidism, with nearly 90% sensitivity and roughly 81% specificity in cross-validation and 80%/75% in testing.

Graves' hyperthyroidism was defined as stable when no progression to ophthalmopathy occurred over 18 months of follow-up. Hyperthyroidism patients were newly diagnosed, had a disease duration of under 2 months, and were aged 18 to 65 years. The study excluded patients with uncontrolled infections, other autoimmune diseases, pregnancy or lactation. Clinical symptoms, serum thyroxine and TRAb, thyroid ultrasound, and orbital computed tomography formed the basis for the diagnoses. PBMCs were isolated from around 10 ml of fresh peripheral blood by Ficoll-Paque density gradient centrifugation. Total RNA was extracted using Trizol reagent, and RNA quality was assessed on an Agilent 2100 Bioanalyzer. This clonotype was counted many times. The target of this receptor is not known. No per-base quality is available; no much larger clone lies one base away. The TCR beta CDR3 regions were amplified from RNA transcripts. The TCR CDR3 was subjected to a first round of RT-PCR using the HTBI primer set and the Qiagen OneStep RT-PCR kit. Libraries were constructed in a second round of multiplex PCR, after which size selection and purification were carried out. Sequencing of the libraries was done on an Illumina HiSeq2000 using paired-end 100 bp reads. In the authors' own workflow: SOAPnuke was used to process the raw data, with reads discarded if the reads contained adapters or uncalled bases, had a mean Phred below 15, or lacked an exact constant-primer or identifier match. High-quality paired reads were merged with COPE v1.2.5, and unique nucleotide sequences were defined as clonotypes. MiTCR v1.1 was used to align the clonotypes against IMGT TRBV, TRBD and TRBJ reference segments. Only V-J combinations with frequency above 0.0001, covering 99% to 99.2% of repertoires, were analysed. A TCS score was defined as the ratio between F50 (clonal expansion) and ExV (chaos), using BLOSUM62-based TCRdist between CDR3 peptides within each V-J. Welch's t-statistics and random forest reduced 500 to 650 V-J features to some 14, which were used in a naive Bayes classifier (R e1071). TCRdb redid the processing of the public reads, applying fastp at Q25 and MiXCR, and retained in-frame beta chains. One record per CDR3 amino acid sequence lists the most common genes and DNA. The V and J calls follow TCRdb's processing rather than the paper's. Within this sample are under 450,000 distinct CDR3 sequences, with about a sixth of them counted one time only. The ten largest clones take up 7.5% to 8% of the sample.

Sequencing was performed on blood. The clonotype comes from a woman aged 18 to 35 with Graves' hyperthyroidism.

The CDR3 corresponds to CASSPPTGEDYGYTF. The DNA reads TGTGCCAGCTCACCCCCGACAGGGGAGGACTATGGCTACACCTTC. The V and J genes are TRBV18 and TRBJ1-2; 8 central bases correspond to TRBD1. Counted from cysteine to phenylalanine, this CDR3 has 15 amino acids. CDR3 DNA only is kept here, 45 bases in frame from base 1. V has 3 bases trimmed and J has 3 bases trimmed; junction bases matching no gene number 6. Based on the germline V gene, the CDR1 and CDR2 sequences are KGHSH and LQKENI.